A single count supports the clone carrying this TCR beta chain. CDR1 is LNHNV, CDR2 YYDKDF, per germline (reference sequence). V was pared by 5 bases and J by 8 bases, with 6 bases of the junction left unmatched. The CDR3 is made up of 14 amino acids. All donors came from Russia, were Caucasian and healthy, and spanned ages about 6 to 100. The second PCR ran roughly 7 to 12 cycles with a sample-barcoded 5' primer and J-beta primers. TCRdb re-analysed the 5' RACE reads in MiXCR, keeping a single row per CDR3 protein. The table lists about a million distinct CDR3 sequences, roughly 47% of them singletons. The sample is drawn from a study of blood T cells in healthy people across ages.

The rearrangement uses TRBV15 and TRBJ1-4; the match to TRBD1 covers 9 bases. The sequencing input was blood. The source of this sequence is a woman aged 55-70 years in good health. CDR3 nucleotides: TGTGCCACCAGCCCCCGGACAGGGGACGAAAAACTGTTTTTT. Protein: CATSPRTGDEKLFF.